Below, 25 T cell receptor beta chains from the same sample are listed, as sequenced in a study of Graves' ophthalmopathy and Graves' hyperthyroidism. TCR beta CDR3 regions were amplified from RNA transcripts. HTBI primers were used in a first-round RT-PCR, which preceded a second-round multiplex PCR. TCRdb analysed the multiplex PCR reads with MiXCR anew, one entry per CDR3 protein. Of 200,000 to 300,000 distinct CDR3 sequences in the sample, less than 55% are singletons; the top ten hold around half. What was sequenced was peripheral blood. The receptors originated from an adult man with Graves' ophthalmopathy.

About this clonotype itself: This may be a read error, as it is one base from a much larger clone. The gene calls are TRBV9 and TRBJ1-6, with 9 bases fitting TRBD1. The ends lost 4 bases at V and 8 bases at J; junction bases unmatched: 4. Germline assignment: CDR1 SGDLS and CDR2 YYNGEE. CDR3 length: 14 residues. The CDR3 spells CASSLRDRDSPLHF. CDR3 nucleotide sequence: TGTGCCAGCAGCCTCCGGGACAGGGATTCACCCCTCCACTTT.

This clonotype showed up just a few times. Here the CDR3 reads CASSLDLQYTGGYTF. CDR3 DNA sequence: TGTGCCAGCAGCTTGGATCTACAGTATACAGGCGGCTACACCTTC. This chain connects TRBV7-9 to TRBJ1-2; maybe TRBD1 (5 bases). The CDR3 length is 15 residues. The V gene lost 3 bases and the J gene lost 8 bases, with 19 bases spanning the gap. CDR1 and CDR2 (germline): SEHNR, FQNEAQ (reference sequence).

Ten or more counts support this clonotype. This chain connects TRBV19 to TRBJ2-7, with 7 bases that match TRBD1. The J segment lost 7 bases and the V segment lost 5 bases, leaving 5 bases of the junction unmatched. The CDR3 sequence is 12 residues long. In germline, CDR1 is LNHDA, CDR2 SQIVND (reference sequence). In DNA form, the CDR3 reads TGTGCCAGTAGTTATTCCAGGGGGGAGCAGTACTTC. Amino acid sequence: CASSYSRGEQYF.

To note about this clonotype: The CDR3 does not close with the conserved phenylalanine or tryptophan, likely indicating a read error. This chain links TRBV10-3 with TRBJ1-2; D might be TRBD1 (6 bases). CDR3 length: 14 amino acids. V was pared by 2 bases and J by 7 bases, with 14 bases between. Germline V CDR1 and CDR2: ENHRY, SYGVKD. The CDR3 DNA reads as TGTGCCATCAGTGAGACGGACAGAGGTTTTGGCTACACCCTC. Amino acids: CAISETDRGFGYTL.

This sequence joins TRBV7-3 and TRBJ1-2; a possible D gene is TRBD1 (5 bases). The length of the CDR3 is 15 residues. Trimming took off 2 bases at V and 0 bases at J, with 10 bases between the two ends. Germline CDR1 and CDR2: SGHTA and FQGTGA. The chain's CDR3 is CASSLEGTSNYGYTF. DNA for the CDR3: TGTGCCAGCAGCTTAGAAGGGACTTCTAACTATGGCTACACCTTC. The entire variable domain, with the rest obtained from reference TRBV7-3 and TRBJ1-2, is as follows: GAGVSQTPSNKVTEKGKYVELRCDPISGHTALYWYRQSLGQGPEFLIYFQGTGAADDSGLPNDRFFAVRPEGSVSTLKIQRTERGDSAVYLCASSLEGTSNYGYTFGSGTRLTVV.

This chain connects TRBV27 to TRBJ2-7; D is unresolved. The CDR3 covers 14 residues. Germline-derived CDR1 and CDR2 are MNHEY and SMNVEV (reference sequence). Between the trimmed V and J ends, which lost 3 bases and 6 bases, there was a span of 15 bases. CDR3 in amino acids: CASSFGPTSIEQYF. CDR3 in DNA: TGTGCCAGCAGTTTTGGTCCTACCTCGATCGAGCAGTACTTC.

J is TRBJ1-4 and V is TRBV19; the D is unclear. The germline CDR1 and CDR2 sequences are LNHDA and SQIVND (reference sequence). The CDR3 loop spans 14 amino acids. Deletions cut 2 bases from V and 5 bases from J, with 9 bases between. This chain's CDR3 is CASSIHAANEKLFF. The CDR3 nucleotides read TGTGCCAGTAGTATACACGCAGCGAATGAAAAACTGTTTTTT. Drawing the rest from reference TRBV19 and TRBJ1-4, the complete variable domain is DGGITQSPKYLFRKEGQNVTLSCEQNLNHDAMYWYRQDPGQGLRLIYYSQIVNDFQKGDIAEGYSVSREKKESFPLTVTSAQKNPTAFYLCASSIHAANEKLFFGSGTQLSVL.

This CDR3 is CSVFISPNGYTF. CDR3 sequence (DNA): TGCAGCGTCTTTATATCCCCTAATGGCTACACCTTC. The chain joins TRBV29-1 to TRBJ1-2; no firm D call. This CDR3 is 12 amino acids long. Trimming took off 6 bases at V and 6 bases at J, with 14 bases between the two ends. Germline lookup yields CDR1 SQVTM and CDR2 ANQGSEA.

The chain recombines TRBV10-3 with TRBJ2-7; 8 nucleotides match TRBD2. This CDR3 is built from 16 residues. The germline gives CDR1 ENHRY, CDR2 SYGVKD. Trimming took 10 bases from V and 1 from J; bases not matched to a gene: 15. The CDR3 bases are TGTGCCAGCAGCCCCCTGCGGACTAGCCCATCCTACGAGCAGTACTTC. Its protein product is CASSPLRTSPSYEQYF.

The V and J genes are TRBV19 and TRBJ1-1, with 8 bases fitting TRBD1. Germline CDR1 LNHDA, CDR2 SQIVND (reference sequence). CDR3 length: 14 residues. The ends lost 5 bases at V and 6 bases at J; junction bases unmatched: 8. The CDR3 nucleotides are TGTGCCAGTAGTTACGACAGGGGCTCACCTGAAGCTTTCTTT. This sequence encodes CASSYDRGSPEAFF.

For the CDR3, the DNA is TGTGCCAGCAGTAACTCGGGACAGGGAGATACGCAGTATTTT. Residues: CASSNSGQGDTQYF. This rearrangement joins TRBV12-3 or TRBV12-4 to TRBJ2-3, with 9 bases fitting TRBD1. The V gene end was trimmed by 5 bases and the J gene end by 5 bases; junction bases not matched to a gene: 5. This CDR3 region has 14 residues.

This clonotype was observed many times. The chain has TRBV29-1 and TRBJ1-1; D is possibly TRBD1 (5 bases). CDR3 length: 12 residues. Germline loops: CDR1 SQVTM, CDR2 ANQGSEA. The germline V and J ends were trimmed by 5 bases and 2 bases, with 9 bases remaining between them. The CDR3 reads CSVRQGNTEAFF. The CDR3 region has the DNA TGCAGCGTTAGGCAGGGAAACACTGAAGCTTTCTTT.

The rearrangement links TRBV7-9 to TRBJ2-5; perhaps TRBD2 as D (5 bases). Germline V CDR1 and CDR2: SEHNR, FQNEAQ (reference sequence). The germline V and J ends were trimmed by 2 bases and 0 bases, with 7 bases remaining between them. The CDR3 consists of 14 residues. The CDR3 DNA follows: TGTGCCAGCAGCTTATTGAGGGACCAAGAGACCCAGTACTTC. It codes for CASSLLRDQETQYF.

This sequence joins TRBV29-1 and TRBJ1-2; D remains ambiguous. The CDR3 length is 12 residues. Germline lookup yields CDR1 SQVTM and CDR2 ANQGSEA. Trimming took off 0 bases at V and 3 bases at J, with 5 bases between the two ends. The CDR3 reads CSVEEGYYGYTF. DNA of the CDR3: TGCAGCGTTGAAGAGGGATACTATGGCTACACCTTC.

The chain uses TRBV20-1 and TRBJ2-7, with 8 bases aligning to TRBD2. With V trimmed by 5 bases and J by 3 bases, 6 bases remained unmatched. CDR3 length: 13 residues. Germline assignment: CDR1 DFQATT and CDR2 SNEGSKA (reference sequence). The CDR3 DNA reads as TGCAGTGCTTTTACCGGGACTAGCTACGAGCAGTACTTC. As protein: CSAFTGTSYEQYF.

The chain is built from TRBV7-3 and TRBJ1-2; no clear D. CDR3 length equals 14 residues. Germline-derived CDR1 and CDR2 are SGHTA and FQGTGA. Trimming took 5 bases from V and 0 from J, leaving 10 bases between them. The CDR3 DNA reads as TGTGCCAGCAGCAACATCGGGACTAACTATGGCTACACCTTC. Protein product: CASSNIGTNYGYTF.

This chain uses TRBV6-5 with TRBJ1-2, with a possible D match to TRBD1 (5 bases). This CDR3 is built from 15 residues. Trimming stripped 6 bases from V and 3 bases from J, with 17 bases between. The germline V gene has CDR1 MNHEY and CDR2 SVGAGI. CDR3 sequence reads: CASSLIGQGDYGYTF. The CDR3 region has the DNA TGTGCCAGCAGCCTGATAGGACAAGGTGACTATGGCTACACCTTC.

The chain recombines TRBV5-8 with TRBJ1-2; D gene ambiguous. V was pared by 1 base and J by 2 bases, with 12 bases between. Per the germline V gene, CDR1 is SGHTS and CDR2 is YDEGEE. This CDR3 is 15 amino acids long. DNA of the CDR3: TGTGCCAGCAGCTTGCTTTACAGTGAAAACTATGGCTACACCTTC. As protein: CASSLLYSENYGYTF.

This clonotype was counted a few times. The V and J genes are TRBV7-6 and TRBJ2-5; D gene unclear. Trimming removed 5 bases from V and 5 bases from J, with 15 bases in between. Germline CDR1 is SGHVS and CDR2 is FNYEAQ. This CDR3 is 14 amino acids long. CDR3 in amino acids: CASSPSRWAETQYF. The DNA for the CDR3 is TGTGCCAGCAGCCCCTCCCGGTGGGCGGAGACCCAGTACTTC. Full variable domain (remainder filled in from reference TRBV7-6 and TRBJ2-5): GAGVSQSPRYKVTKRGQDVALRCDPISGHVSLYWYRQALGQGPEFLTYFNYEAQQDKSGLPNDRFSAERPEGSISTLTIQRTEQRDSAMYRCASSPSRWAETQYFGPGTRLLVL.

This chain's CDR3 is CASSAGGPDTQYF. Written as DNA, the CDR3 is TGCGCCAGCAGTGCGGGGGGGCCAGATACGCAGTATTTT. The chain uses TRBV10-1 and TRBJ2-3; 8 bases are shared with TRBD2. The CDR3 runs 13 residues. J lost 4 bases, V lost 4 bases, and 1 base had no gene match. Germline CDR1 and CDR2: WNHNN and SYGVQD (reference sequence).

This clonotype appeared a few times. The chain employs TRBV6-5 and TRBJ1-1; 11 bases match TRBD1. The J segment lost 7 bases and the V segment lost 0 bases, leaving 4 bases of the junction unmatched. The V gene's germline CDR1 is MNHEY and CDR2 SVGAGI. This CDR3 spans 15 amino acids. The DNA of the CDR3 is TGTGCCAGCAGTTACTCCGGACAGGGGGCGGGTGAAGCTTTCTTT. Protein product: CASSYSGQGAGEAFF.

The chain is built from TRBV7-3 and TRBJ2-7, with 8 bases identical to TRBD2. Germline CDR1 SGHTA, CDR2 FQGTGA. There are 14 residues in the CDR3. V gave up 6 bases and J gave up 6 bases; unmatched junction bases: 10. CDR3 sequence: CASSRAGGDGEQYF. Here the CDR3 DNA reads TGTGCCAGCAGTAGGGCCGGGGGGGATGGCGAGCAGTACTTC. Variable domain in full (rest from reference TRBV7-3 and TRBJ2-7): GAGVSQTPSNKVTEKGKYVELRCDPISGHTALYWYRQSLGQGPEFLIYFQGTGAADDSGLPNDRFFAVRPEGSVSTLKIQRTERGDSAVYLCASSRAGGDGEQYFGPGTRLTVT.

The chain joins TRBV11-2 to TRBJ2-7, with D uncertain. V lost 7 bases, J lost 0 bases, and 16 bases lay in between. This CDR3 is built from 15 residues. CDR1 SGHAT and CDR2 FQNNGV come from the germline V gene. CDR3 in amino acids: CASTPNEETSYEQYF. CDR3 DNA sequence: TGTGCCAGCACCCCGAATGAAGAAACCTCCTACGAGCAGTACTTC. Full variable domain (remainder filled in from reference TRBV11-2 and TRBJ2-7): EAGVAQSPRYKIIEKRQSVAFWCNPISGHATLYWYQQILGQGPKLLIQFQNNGVVDDSQLPKDRFSAERLKGVDSTLKIQPAKLEDSAVYLCASTPNEETSYEQYFGPGTRLTVT.

The CDR3 nucleotides read TGTGCCAGCAGCCCATGGCGGGGGACAGGGGCCAACACTGAAGCTTTCTTT. Translating it yields CASSPWRGTGANTEAFF. The chain links TRBV7-2 to TRBJ1-1; 10 bases agree with TRBD1. CDR3 size: 17 residues. The V segment lost 5 bases and the J segment 2 bases; nucleotides outside the gene matches: 11. Germline V gene lookup returns CDR1 SGHTA and CDR2 FQGNSA.

As to this clonotype: A much larger clone sits a single nucleotide away, making a read error possible. The chain combines TRBV28 with TRBJ2-6, with D possibly matching TRBD1 (5 bases). CDR3 size: 17 residues. The germline gives CDR1 MDHEN, CDR2 SYDVKM. The CDR3, as DNA: TGTGCCAGCAGTCCCGGACCGTTCCACTCTGGGGCCAACGTCCCGACTTTC. It codes for CASSPGPFHSGANVPTF. The variable domain in full, completed from reference TRBV28 and TRBJ2-6, reads DVKVTQSSRYLVKRTGEKVFLECVQDMDHENMFWYRQDPGLGLRLIYFSYDVKMKEKGDIPEGYSVSREKKERFSLILESASTNQTSMYLCASSPGPFHSGANVPTFGAGSRLTVL.